The 21 T cell receptor beta chains below were found in one sample sequenced in a study of identical twins. TCRdb analysed the 5' RACE reads with MiXCR anew, one entry per CDR3 protein. The sample contains around 1.7 million distinct CDR3 sequences, around 33% of which appear only once. Input material: cord blood. These receptors originate from a newborn girl in good health.

The chain recombines TRBV5-4 with TRBJ1-2, with D uncertain. CDR1 SGHNT and CDR2 YYREEE come from the germline V gene (reference sequence). V was clipped by 0 bases and J by 0 bases, with 12 bases between them. This CDR3 has 16 residues. CDR3 bases: TGTGCCAGCAGCTTGGGACAAAGGGTCGCTAACTATGGCTACACCTTC. Translating it yields CASSLGQRVANYGYTF.

V gene TRBV9 combines with J gene TRBJ2-1; D is ambiguous. The CDR3 has 12 amino acids. Germline values: CDR1 SGDLS, CDR2 YYNGEE. V was pared by 0 bases and J by 10 bases, with 8 bases between. The CDR3 DNA follows: TGTGCCAGCAGCGTAGTGGTCGGCGAGCAGTTCTTC. Its protein is CASSVVVGEQFF. The full variable domain, rest sourced from reference TRBV9 and TRBJ2-1, is DSGVTQTPKHLITATGQRVTLRCSPRSGDLSVYWYQQSLDQGLQFLIQYYNGEERAKGNILERFSAQQFPDLHSELNLSSLELGDSALYFCASSVVVGEQFFGPGTRLTVL.

The genes are TRBV12-3 or TRBV12-4 and TRBJ2-5, with D unclear. The CDR3 is made up of 13 amino acids. Trimming removed 3 bases from V and 7 bases from J, with 12 bases in between. The CDR3 loop reads CASSFFSSGTQYF. The DNA of the CDR3 is TGTGCCAGCAGTTTCTTCTCGAGTGGGACCCAGTACTTC.

The rearrangement joins TRBV5-6 to TRBJ2-1, with 10 bases matching TRBD1. The CDR3 consists of 15 residues. J gave up 5 bases and V 4 bases, and 6 bases lay outside the gene matches. Germline CDR1 reads SGHDT; CDR2 reads YYEEEE. As DNA, the CDR3 is TGTGCCAGCAGCATGAGGGACAGGGGACACAATGAGCAGTTCTTC. The encoded protein is CASSMRDRGHNEQFF.

There are many counts of this clonotype. This chain links TRBV4-2 with TRBJ2-3; 11 nucleotides match TRBD2. Per the germline V gene, CDR1 is LGHNA and CDR2 is YNFKEQ. Unmatched junction bases numbered 3, after V lost 0 bases and J lost 4 bases. This CDR3 contains 16 residues. CDR3 loop: CASSQDGLAGADTQYF. The CDR3 bases are TGTGCCAGCAGCCAAGATGGACTAGCGGGTGCAGATACGCAGTATTTT.

V is TRBV7-8 and J is TRBJ2-1, with TRBD2 matching over 9 bases. CDR3 length: 16 residues. The germline gives CDR1 SGHVS, CDR2 FQNEAQ. Unmatched junction bases numbered 5, after V lost 0 bases and J lost 5 bases. CDR3 bases: TGTGCCAGCAGCTTAGCGAGGCTAGCGGGGAACAATGAGCAGTTCTTC. The encoded protein is CASSLARLAGNNEQFF.

This clonotype was seen repeatedly, ten times or more. The chain joins TRBV2 to TRBJ2-1; 12 bases agree with TRBD2. Germline V gene lookup returns CDR1 SNHLY and CDR2 FYNNEI. The ends lost 6 bases at V and 6 bases at J; junction bases unmatched: 0. The CDR3 totals 13 residues. The CDR3 sequence is CASRGLAGNEQFF. DNA of the CDR3: TGTGCCAGCAGGGGACTAGCGGGCAATGAGCAGTTCTTC.

This clonotype was seen a few times. The chain is built from TRBV20-1 and TRBJ1-2; 12 bases agree with TRBD1. This CDR3 is 13 amino acids long. Trimming cost V 6 bases and J 4 bases; bases outside gene matches: 3. Germline V gene data show CDR1 as DFQATT and CDR2 as SNEGSKA (reference sequence). The CDR3 sequence is CSAPGQGAYGYTF. DNA for the CDR3: TGCAGTGCACCGGGACAGGGGGCCTATGGCTACACCTTC.

This clonotype was recorded at least ten times. The V gene is TRBV2, the J gene TRBJ2-3; TRBD2 is a possible D gene (6 bases). Per the germline V gene, CDR1 is SNHLY and CDR2 is FYNNEI. V shed 10 bases and J shed 4 bases, with 12 bases lying between them. There are 12 residues in the CDR3. Here the CDR3 reads CATGTLADTQYF. CDR3 nucleotide sequence: TGTGCCACCGGGACTTTAGCAGATACGCAGTATTTT.

The sample holds a few counts of this clonotype. The V gene is TRBV2, the J gene TRBJ2-3, with 12 nucleotides matching TRBD2. CDR1 and CDR2 (germline): SNHLY, FYNNEI. There are 15 residues in the CDR3. The V gene end was trimmed by 8 bases and the J gene end by 3 bases; junction bases not matched to a gene: 6. The CDR3 nucleotides are TGTGCCAGCCTCTCTCTAGCGGGGGGGACAGATACGCAGTATTTT. Residues: CASLSLAGGTDTQYF.

This clonotype has more than one count but fewer than ten. CDR3 DNA: TGCGCCAGCAGCTTGGACCGGATGGACTATGGCTACACCTTC. This codes for CASSLDRMDYGYTF. The genes are TRBV5-1 and TRBJ1-2; D is unclear. Trimming shortened V by 0 bases and J by 3 bases, and 9 bases separated the two germline ends. Germline V gene lookup returns CDR1 SGHRS and CDR2 YFSETQ. This CDR3 spans 14 amino acids.

This rearrangement joins TRBV4-2 to TRBJ2-4; possibly TRBD2 for D (6 bases). Germline-derived CDR1 and CDR2 are LGHNA and YNFKEQ. The germline V and J ends were trimmed by 5 bases and 15 bases, with 20 bases remaining between them. The CDR3 sequence is 13 residues long. The CDR3 DNA is TGTGCCAGCAGCAAAGGGATTCGGGAGACCCGGTACTTC. Protein: CASSKGIRETRYF.

The gene calls are TRBV27 and TRBJ1-2; 8 bases agree with TRBD1. This CDR3 is 14 amino acids long. V was clipped by 8 bases and J by 4 bases; unmatched bases: 9. Per the germline V gene, CDR1 is MNHEY and CDR2 is SMNVEV (reference sequence). CDR3 sequence reads: CASCPRTGSYGYTF. The CDR3 coding sequence is TGTGCCAGCTGCCCCCGGACAGGGTCCTATGGCTACACCTTC.

This chain joins TRBV27 and TRBJ2-3; no clear D gene. The CDR3 has 19 amino acids. The V end lost 1 base, the J end lost 2 bases, and 22 bases lay between the germline ends. Germline loops: CDR1 MNHEY, CDR2 SMNVEV (reference sequence). The CDR3 coding sequence is TGTGCCAGCAGTTTATTCCCCTCGCCCCCGGGTAGGGCCACAGATACGCAGTATTTT. Translated: CASSLFPSPPGRATDTQYF.

The CDR3 loop is CASSIDGVAAASYNEQFF. CDR3 nucleotides: TGTGCCAGTAGTATAGATGGGGTAGCGGCTGCCTCCTACAATGAGCAGTTCTTC. This rearrangement joins TRBV19 to TRBJ2-1, with TRBD2 as a possible D gene (6 bases). This CDR3 comprises 18 residues. V was clipped by 0 bases and J by 0 bases, with 15 bases between them. Germline V gene lookup returns CDR1 LNHDA and CDR2 SQIVND (reference sequence).

CDR3 nucleotide sequence: TGTGCCAGCTCACCATCACCAGGGGTTAGTGAGCAGTTCTTC. This encodes CASSPSPGVSEQFF. The chain links TRBV9 to TRBJ2-1; possibly TRBD1 for D (6 bases). Germline V lookup: CDR1 SGDLS, CDR2 YYNGEE. Trimming took off 7 bases at V and 9 bases at J, with 20 bases between the two ends. The CDR3 has 14 residues.

J is TRBJ2-3 and V is TRBV5-8; D uncertain. Germline assignment: CDR1 SGHTS and CDR2 YDEGEE. The germline V and J ends were trimmed by 0 bases and 5 bases, with 10 bases remaining between them. The CDR3 has 14 residues. CDR3 bases: TGTGCCAGCAGCTTGGCCGGCACGCAAGATACGCAGTATTTT. Its translation is CASSLAGTQDTQYF.

The chain carries TRBV20-1 and TRBJ2-7; a possible D gene is TRBD2 (5 bases). The germline CDR1 and CDR2 sequences are DFQATT and SNEGSKA (reference sequence). The CDR3 consists of 11 residues. Trimming took 4 bases from V and 5 from J, leaving 9 bases between them. The CDR3 loop reads CSATRGDEQYF. The CDR3 DNA reads as TGCAGTGCTACCCGGGGAGACGAGCAGTACTTC.

The chain couples TRBV14 to TRBJ2-3, with no clear D. This CDR3 is 16 amino acids long. Germline V CDR1 and CDR2: SGHDN, FVKESK. V shed 1 base and J shed 2 bases, with 13 bases lying between them. The CDR3 coding sequence is TGTGCCAGCAGCCAAGTCGAGGCCCTCTCCACAGATACGCAGTATTTT. Protein sequence: CASSQVEALSTDTQYF.

This clonotype was seen more than once but under ten times. The rearrangement joins TRBV4-2 to TRBJ2-1, with 7 bases fitting TRBD2. The CDR3 is 17 residues long. The ends lost 3 bases at V and 3 bases at J; junction bases unmatched: 11. The germline V gene encodes CDR1 LGHNA and CDR2 YNFKEQ. CDR3 amino acids: CASSQSSLAASYNEQFF. The CDR3 DNA reads as TGTGCCAGCAGCCAGTCCTCCCTAGCGGCGAGCTACAATGAGCAGTTCTTC.

A few counts support this clonotype. This rearrangement joins TRBV7-2 to TRBJ2-3; 8 bases are shared with TRBD2. V dropped 5 bases and J dropped 2; count of bases not matched to a gene: 9. Germline values: CDR1 SGHTA, CDR2 FQGNSA. The CDR3 spans 16 residues. DNA of the CDR3: TGTGCCAGCAGCGCCACTAGCGGAGGGTACACAGATACGCAGTATTTT. Translating gives CASSATSGGYTDTQYF.